The source of this T cell receptor (beta chain) is a study of shared T cell receptors in the human thymus. In germline, CDR1 is MNHEY, CDR2 SMNVEV (reference sequence). The germline V and J ends were trimmed by 8 bases and 1 base, with 21 bases remaining between them. This CDR3 region has 18 residues. Using immunoSEQ multiplex PCR, the repertoire was profiled, and TCRdb retains in-frame clones only, with some absent. The table records roughly 700,000 clones, roughly 90% of them present only once. Separately, the same data were catalogued under a study of human thymus T cells. As that study records: From resections taken during corrective heart surgery, the thymus tissue was obtained.

The chain is built from TRBV27 and TRBJ2-6; possibly TRBD2 for D (5 bases). Source material: thymocytes. This clonotype originated in a boy younger than two with a congenital heart defect. CDR3: CASSPQGGPGSGANVLTF. The DNA for the CDR3 is TGTGCCAGCTCCCCTCAAGGAGGACCGGGATCTGGGGCCAACGTCCTGACTTTC.